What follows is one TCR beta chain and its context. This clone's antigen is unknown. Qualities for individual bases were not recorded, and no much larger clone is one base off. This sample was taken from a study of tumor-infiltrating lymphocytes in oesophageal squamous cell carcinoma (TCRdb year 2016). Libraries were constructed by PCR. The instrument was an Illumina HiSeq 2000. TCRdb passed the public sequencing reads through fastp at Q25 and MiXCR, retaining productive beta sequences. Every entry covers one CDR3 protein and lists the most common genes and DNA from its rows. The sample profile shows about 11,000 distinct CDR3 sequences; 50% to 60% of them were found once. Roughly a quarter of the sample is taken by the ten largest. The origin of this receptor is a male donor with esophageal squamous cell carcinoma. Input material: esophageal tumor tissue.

The nucleotide sequence reads TGTGCCAGCAGCCATGGAGGACACCTGGGGGTTTCGCCTAATGAAAAACTGTTTTTT. This sequence encodes CASSHGGHLGVSPNEKLFF. The chain employs TRBV3-1 and TRBJ1-4, with a tentative D gene TRBD1 over 5 matching bases. Taken from cysteine to phenylalanine, the CDR3 has 19 residues. CDR3 DNA only is kept here, 57 bases in frame from base 1. For CDR1 and CDR2, the germline V gene (reference sequence) lists LGHDT and YNNKEL. At the junction V is shortened by 3 bases and J by 3 bases, with 23 bases in between.